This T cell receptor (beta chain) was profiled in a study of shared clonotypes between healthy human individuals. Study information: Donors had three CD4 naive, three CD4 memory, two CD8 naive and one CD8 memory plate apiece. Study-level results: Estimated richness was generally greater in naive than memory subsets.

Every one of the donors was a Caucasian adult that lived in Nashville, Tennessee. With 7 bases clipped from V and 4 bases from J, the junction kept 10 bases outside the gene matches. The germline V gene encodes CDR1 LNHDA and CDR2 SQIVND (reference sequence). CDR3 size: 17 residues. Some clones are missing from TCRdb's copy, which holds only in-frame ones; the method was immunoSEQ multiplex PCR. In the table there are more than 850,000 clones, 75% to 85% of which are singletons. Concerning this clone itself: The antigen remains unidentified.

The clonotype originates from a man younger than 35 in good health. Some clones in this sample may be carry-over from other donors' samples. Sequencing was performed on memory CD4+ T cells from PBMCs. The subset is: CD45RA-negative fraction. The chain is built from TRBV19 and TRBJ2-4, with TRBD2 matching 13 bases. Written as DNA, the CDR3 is TGTGCCAGTACCCCGGGACTAGCGGGAAGAGGTAAAAACATTCAGTACTTC. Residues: CASTPGLAGRGKNIQYF. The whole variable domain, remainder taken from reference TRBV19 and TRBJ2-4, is DGGITQSPKYLFRKEGQNVTLSCEQNLNHDAMYWYRQDPGQGLRLIYYSQIVNDFQKGDIAEGYSVSREKKESFPLTVTSAQKNPTAFYLCASTPGLAGRGKNIQYFGAGTRLSVL.